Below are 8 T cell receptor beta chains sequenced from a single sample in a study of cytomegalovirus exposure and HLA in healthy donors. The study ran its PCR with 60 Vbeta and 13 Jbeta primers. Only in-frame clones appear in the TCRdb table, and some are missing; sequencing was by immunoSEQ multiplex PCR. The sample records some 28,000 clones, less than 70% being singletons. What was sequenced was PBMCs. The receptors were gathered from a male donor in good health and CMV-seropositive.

The CDR3 sequence is CASSLGHGGANVLTF. As DNA, the CDR3 is TGTGCCAGCAGCTTGGGCCACGGTGGGGCCAACGTCCTGACTTTC. The V and J genes are TRBV7-2 and TRBJ2-6; D unresolved. The V end lost 3 bases, the J end lost 3 bases, and 9 bases lay between the germline ends. The CDR3 spans 15 residues. Germline CDR1 is SGHTA and CDR2 is FQGNSA.

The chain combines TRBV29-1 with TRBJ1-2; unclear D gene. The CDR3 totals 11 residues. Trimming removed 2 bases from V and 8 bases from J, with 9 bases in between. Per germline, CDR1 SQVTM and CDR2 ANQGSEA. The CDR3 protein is CSVETVPGYTF. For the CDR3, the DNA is TGCAGCGTTGAAACGGTGCCGGGCTACACCTTC.

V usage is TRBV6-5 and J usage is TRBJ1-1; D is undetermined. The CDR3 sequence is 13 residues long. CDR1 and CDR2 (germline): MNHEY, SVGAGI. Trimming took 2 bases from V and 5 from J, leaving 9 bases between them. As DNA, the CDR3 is TGTGCCAGCAGTTACCCGGGAAGGACTGAAGCTTTCTTT. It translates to CASSYPGRTEAFF.

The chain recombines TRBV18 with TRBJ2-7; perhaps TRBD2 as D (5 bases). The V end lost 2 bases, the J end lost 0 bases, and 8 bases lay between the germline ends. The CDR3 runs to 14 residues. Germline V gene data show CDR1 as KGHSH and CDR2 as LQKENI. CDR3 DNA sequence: TGTGCCAGCTCACCAAGGACTGGCTCCTACGAGCAGTACTTC. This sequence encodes CASSPRTGSYEQYF.

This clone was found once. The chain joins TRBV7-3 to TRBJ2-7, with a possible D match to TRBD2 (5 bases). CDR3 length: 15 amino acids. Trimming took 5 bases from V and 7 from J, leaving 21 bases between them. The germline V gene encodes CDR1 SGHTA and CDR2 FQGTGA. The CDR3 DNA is TGTGCCAGCAGCCTACGCGGCGGGCAGACGGGGGAGCAGTACTTC. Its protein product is CASSLRGGQTGEQYF.

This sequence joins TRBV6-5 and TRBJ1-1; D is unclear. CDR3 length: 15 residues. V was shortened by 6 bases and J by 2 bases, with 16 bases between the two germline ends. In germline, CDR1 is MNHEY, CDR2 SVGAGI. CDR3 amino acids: CASSHSETLNTEAFF. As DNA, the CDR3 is TGTGCCAGCAGCCACTCCGAGACACTTAACACTGAAGCTTTCTTT.

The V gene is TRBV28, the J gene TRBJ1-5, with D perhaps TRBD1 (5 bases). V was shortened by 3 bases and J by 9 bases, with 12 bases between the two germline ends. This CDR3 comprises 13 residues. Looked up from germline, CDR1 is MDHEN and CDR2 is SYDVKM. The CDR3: CASSFGGSRPQHF. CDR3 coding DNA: TGTGCCAGCAGTTTCGGGGGAAGCCGGCCCCAGCATTTT. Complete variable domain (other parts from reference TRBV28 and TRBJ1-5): DVKVTQSSRYLVKRTGEKVFLECVQDMDHENMFWYRQDPGLGLRLIYFSYDVKMKEKGDIPEGYSVSREKKERFSLILESASTNQTSMYLCASSFGGSRPQHFGDGTRLSIL.

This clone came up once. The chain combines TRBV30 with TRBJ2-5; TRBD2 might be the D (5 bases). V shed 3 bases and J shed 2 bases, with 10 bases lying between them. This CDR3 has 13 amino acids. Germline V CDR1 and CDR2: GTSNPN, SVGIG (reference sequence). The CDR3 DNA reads TGTGCCTGGAGGTCGGGGTTGCAAGAGACCCAGTACTTC. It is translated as CAWRSGLQETQYF.